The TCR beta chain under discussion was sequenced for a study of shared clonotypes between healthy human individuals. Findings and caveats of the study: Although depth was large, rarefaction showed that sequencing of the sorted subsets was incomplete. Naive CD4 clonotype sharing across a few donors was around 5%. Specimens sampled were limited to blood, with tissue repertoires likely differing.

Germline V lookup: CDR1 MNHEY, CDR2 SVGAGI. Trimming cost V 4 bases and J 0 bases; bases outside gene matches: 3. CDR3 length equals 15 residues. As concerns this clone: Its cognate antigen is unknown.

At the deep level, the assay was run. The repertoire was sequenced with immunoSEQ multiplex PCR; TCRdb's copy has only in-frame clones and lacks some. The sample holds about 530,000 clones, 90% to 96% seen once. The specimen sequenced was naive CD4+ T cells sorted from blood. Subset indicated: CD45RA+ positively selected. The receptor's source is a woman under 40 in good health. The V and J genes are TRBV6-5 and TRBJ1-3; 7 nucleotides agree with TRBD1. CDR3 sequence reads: CASSWDSASGNTIYF. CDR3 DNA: TGTGCCAGCAGTTGGGACAGCGCCTCTGGAAACACCATATATTTT.